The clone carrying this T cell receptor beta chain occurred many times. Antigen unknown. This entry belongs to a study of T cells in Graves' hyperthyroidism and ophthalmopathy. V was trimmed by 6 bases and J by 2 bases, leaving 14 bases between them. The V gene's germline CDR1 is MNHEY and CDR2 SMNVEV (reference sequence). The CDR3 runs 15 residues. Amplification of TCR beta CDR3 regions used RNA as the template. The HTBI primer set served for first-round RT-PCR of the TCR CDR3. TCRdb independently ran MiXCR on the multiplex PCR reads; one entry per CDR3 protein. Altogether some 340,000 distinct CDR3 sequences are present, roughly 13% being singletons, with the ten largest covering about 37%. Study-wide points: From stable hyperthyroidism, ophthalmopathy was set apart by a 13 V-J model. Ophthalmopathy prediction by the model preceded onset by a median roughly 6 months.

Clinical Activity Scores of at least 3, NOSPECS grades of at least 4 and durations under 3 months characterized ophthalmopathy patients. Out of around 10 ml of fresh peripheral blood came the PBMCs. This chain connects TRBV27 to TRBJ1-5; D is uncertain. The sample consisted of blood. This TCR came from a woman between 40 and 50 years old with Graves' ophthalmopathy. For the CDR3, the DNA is TGTGCCAGCAGACCGACCCCTCGGGGCAATCAGCCCCAGCATTTT. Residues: CASRPTPRGNQPQHF.